The clone carrying this T cell receptor beta chain came up a few times. A second PCR of roughly 7 to 11 cycles used a sample-barcoded 5' primer and a J-beta primer mix. TCRdb used MiXCR to reprocess the 5' RACE reads, holding one entry per CDR3 protein. The data show approximately 900,000 distinct CDR3 sequences, around 49% seen once. This entry comes from a study of blood T cells in healthy people across ages. Isolation per sample recovered at least 7 million PBMCs. J was trimmed by 3 bases and V by 4 bases; bases with no gene match: 9. This CDR3 has 17 residues. CDR1 MNHEY and CDR2 SMNVEV come from the germline V gene (reference sequence).

This sequence was found in a man aged 25-45 years in good health. Sequencing was performed on blood. The chain couples TRBV27 to TRBJ2-2; 9 bases match TRBD1. CDR3 sequence reads: CASSSYRTGADTGELFF. CDR3 sequence (DNA): TGTGCCAGCAGTTCTTACCGGACAGGGGCAGACACCGGGGAGCTGTTTTTT.